This T cell receptor (beta chain) was found in a study of identifying expanded T cells in peripheral blood. Notes on the study in general: Across healthy donors, higher total template counts meant significantly greater approximately two-week count variance. Technical replicates showed about 1.2 changed clones; approximately 2 weeks roughly 15; four weeks 19.

During the collection period, no donor immune events like infections were recorded. The CDR3 totals 12 residues. V dropped 5 bases and J dropped 7 bases, with 8 bases sitting between them. From germline, CDR1 is PRHDT and CDR2 FYEKMQ (reference sequence). Comment on this clone: Its target is not known.

TCRdb's copy holds only in-frame clones and misses some; the assay was immunoSEQ multiplex PCR. The sample yields fewer than 60,000 clones, 70% to 85% seen once. The chain has TRBV13 and TRBJ2-2; no definite D call. The clonotype comes from a person between 18 and 75 years old in good health. Sequencing used blood. CDR3 sequence reads: CASSPSSGELFF. CDR3 nucleotide sequence: TGTGCCAGCAGCCCGAGTAGCGGGGAGCTGTTTTTT.